The clone carrying this TCR beta chain was seen only a few times. The data stem from a study of blood T cell repertoires in COVID-19. At the level of the study: COVID-19 samples, acute and convalescent, were from the United States, Italy and Spain. In each case, the material was cDNA or gDNA derived from T cells, B-cell-depleted T cells, or PBMCs.

This CDR3 is 17 amino acids long. The V gene lost 5 bases and the J gene lost 0 bases, with 16 bases spanning the gap. Germline CDR1 and CDR2: SGHTA and FQGNSA. Original analysis: Reference gene primers were amplified, and this amplification served to estimate nucleated cell counts. This table comes from immunoSEQ multiplex PCR, and its TCRdb copy is limited to in-frame clones, with some not included. Clone size and the V and J calls come from that table; the DNA yielded D and trimming. The table shows approximately 49,000 clones, with about 81% occurring only once. This receptor was obtained from a man aged 45-60 years with acute or convalescent COVID-19. The chain links TRBV7-2 to TRBJ1-4, with a weak D call TRBD1 (6 bases). The sample comprised peripheral blood. In nucleotides, the CDR3 is TGTGCCAGCAGCCCAGGGCGCGGGGGGCCAACTAATGAAAAACTGTTTTTT. Protein sequence: CASSPGRGGPTNEKLFF. The entire variable domain, with the rest obtained from reference TRBV7-2 and TRBJ1-4, is as follows: GAGVSQSPSNKVTEKGKDVELRCDPISGHTALYWYRQSLGQGLEFLIYFQGNSAPDKSGLPSDRFSAERTGGSVSTLTIQRTQQEDSAVYLCASSPGRGGPTNEKLFFGSGTQLSVL.